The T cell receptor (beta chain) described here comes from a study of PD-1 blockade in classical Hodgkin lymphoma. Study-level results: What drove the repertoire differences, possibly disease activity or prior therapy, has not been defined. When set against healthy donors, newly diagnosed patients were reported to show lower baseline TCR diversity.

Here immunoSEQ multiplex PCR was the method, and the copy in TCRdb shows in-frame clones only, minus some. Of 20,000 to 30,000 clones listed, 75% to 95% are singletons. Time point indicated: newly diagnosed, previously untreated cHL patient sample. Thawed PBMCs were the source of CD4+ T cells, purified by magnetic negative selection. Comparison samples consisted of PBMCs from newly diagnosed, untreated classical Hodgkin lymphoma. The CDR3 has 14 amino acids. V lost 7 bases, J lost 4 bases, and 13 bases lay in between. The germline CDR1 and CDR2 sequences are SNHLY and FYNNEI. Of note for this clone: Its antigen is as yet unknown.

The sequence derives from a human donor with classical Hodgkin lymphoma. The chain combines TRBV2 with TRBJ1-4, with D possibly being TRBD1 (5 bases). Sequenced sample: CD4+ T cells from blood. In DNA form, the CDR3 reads TGTGCCAGCAATAAGGGGTTGGGTAATGAAAAACTGTTTTTT. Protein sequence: CASNKGLGNEKLFF.